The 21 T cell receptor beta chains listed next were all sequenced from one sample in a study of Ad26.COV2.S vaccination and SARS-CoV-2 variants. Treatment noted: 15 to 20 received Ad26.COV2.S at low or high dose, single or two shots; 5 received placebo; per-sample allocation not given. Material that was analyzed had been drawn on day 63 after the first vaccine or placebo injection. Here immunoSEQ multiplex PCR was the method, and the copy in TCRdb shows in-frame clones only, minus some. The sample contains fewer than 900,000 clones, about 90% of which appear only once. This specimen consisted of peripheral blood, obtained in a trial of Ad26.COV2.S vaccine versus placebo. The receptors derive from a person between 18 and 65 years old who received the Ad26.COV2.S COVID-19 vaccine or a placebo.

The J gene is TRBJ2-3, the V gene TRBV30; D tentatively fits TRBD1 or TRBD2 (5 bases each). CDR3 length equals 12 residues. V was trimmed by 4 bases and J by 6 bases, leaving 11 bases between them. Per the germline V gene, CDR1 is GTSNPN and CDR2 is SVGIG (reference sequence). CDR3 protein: CAWTGGWDTQYF. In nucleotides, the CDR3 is TGTGCCTGGACTGGGGGATGGGATACGCAGTATTTT.

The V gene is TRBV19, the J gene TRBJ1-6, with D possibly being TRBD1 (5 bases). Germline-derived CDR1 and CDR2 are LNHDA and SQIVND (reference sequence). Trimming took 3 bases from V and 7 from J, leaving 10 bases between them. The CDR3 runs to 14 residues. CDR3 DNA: TGTGCCAGTAGTATGTTCGGGGACAATTCACCCCTCCACTTT. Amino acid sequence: CASSMFGDNSPLHF.

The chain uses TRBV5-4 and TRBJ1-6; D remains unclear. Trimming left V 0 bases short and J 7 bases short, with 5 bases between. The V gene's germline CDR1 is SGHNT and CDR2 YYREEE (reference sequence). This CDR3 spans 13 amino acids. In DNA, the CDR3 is TGTGCCAGCAGCTTGGCAGCGAATTCACCCCTCCACTTT. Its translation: CASSLAANSPLHF.

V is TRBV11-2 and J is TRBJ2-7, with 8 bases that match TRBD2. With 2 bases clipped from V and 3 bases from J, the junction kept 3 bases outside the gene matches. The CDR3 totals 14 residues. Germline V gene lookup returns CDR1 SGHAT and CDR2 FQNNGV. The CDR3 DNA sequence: TGTGCCAGCAGCTTAAGTAGCGGGGACTACGAGCAGTACTTC. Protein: CASSLSSGDYEQYF.

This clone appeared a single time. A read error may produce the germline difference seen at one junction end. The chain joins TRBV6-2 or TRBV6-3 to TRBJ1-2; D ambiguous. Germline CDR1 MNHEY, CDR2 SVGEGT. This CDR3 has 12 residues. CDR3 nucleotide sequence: TGTGCCAGCAGTTATGGGTTACGGTGGGCCTCCTTC. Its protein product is CASSYGLRWASF.

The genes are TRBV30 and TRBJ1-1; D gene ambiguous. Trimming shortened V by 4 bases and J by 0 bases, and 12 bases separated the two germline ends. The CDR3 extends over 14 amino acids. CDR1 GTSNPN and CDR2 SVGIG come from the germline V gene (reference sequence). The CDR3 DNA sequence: TGTGCCTGGATCCGGCGCACCATGAACACTGAAGCTTTCTTT. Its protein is CAWIRRTMNTEAFF.

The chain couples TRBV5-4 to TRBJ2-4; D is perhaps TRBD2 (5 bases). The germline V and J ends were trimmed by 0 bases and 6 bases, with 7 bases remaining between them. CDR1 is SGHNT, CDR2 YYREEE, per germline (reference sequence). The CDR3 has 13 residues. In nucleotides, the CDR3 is TGTGCCAGCAGCTTGGGGAGCGGAAACATTCAGTACTTC. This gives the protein CASSLGSGNIQYF.

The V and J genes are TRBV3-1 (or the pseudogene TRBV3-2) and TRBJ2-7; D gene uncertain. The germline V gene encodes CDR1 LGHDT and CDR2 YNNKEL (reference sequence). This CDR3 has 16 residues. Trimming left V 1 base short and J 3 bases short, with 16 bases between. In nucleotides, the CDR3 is TGTGCCAGCAGCCAAGCATGGTCCTGGCTTGTCTACGAGCAGTACTTC. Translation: CASSQAWSWLVYEQYF.

CDR3 sequence: CASSGDGPVGGYTF. In DNA form, the CDR3 reads TGCGCCAGCAGTGGGGACGGACCCGTCGGGGGCTACACCTTC. The chain carries TRBV10-2 and TRBJ1-2, with TRBD1 as a possible D gene (5 bases). The germline V gene encodes CDR1 WSHSY and CDR2 SAAADI. This CDR3 has 14 residues. V was shortened by 4 bases and J by 8 bases, with 17 bases between the two germline ends.

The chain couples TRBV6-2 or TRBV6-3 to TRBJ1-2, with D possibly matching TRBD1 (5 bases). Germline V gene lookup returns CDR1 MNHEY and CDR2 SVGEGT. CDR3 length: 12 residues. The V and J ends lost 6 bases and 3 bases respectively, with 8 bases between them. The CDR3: CASSPGYYGYTF. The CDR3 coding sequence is TGTGCCAGCAGCCCAGGGTACTATGGCTACACCTTC.

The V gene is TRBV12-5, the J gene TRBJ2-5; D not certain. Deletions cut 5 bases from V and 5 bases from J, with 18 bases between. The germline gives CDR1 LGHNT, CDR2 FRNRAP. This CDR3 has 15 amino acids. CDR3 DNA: TGTGCTAGTGGTCCCCCGGGCAGGTCGTCTGAGACCCAGTACTTC. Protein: CASGPPGRSSETQYF.

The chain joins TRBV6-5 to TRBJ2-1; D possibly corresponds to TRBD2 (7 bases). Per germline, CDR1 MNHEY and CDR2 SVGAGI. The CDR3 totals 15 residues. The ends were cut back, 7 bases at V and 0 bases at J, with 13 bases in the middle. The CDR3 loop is CASTRGLNSYNEQFF. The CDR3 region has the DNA TGTGCCAGCACGCGGGGGCTAAACTCCTACAATGAGCAGTTCTTC.

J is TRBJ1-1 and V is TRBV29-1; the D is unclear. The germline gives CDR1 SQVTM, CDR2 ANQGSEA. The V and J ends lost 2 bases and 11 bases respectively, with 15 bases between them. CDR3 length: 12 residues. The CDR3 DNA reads TGCAGCGTTGAATGGTATGGAGACGGGGCTTTCTTT. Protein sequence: CSVEWYGDGAFF.

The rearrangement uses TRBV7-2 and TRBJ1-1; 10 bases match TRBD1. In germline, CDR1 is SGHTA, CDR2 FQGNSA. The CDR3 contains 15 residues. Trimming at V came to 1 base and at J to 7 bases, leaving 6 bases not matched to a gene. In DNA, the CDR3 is TGTGCCAGCAGCTTAGTAGGACAGGGGGTGGGTGAAGCTTTCTTT. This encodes CASSLVGQGVGEAFF.

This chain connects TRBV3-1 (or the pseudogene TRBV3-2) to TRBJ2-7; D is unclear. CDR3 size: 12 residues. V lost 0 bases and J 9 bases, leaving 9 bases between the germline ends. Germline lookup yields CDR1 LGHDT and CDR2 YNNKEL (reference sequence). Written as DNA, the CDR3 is TGTGCCAGCAGCCAAGATAGGACCACGCAGTACTTC. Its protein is CASSQDRTTQYF.

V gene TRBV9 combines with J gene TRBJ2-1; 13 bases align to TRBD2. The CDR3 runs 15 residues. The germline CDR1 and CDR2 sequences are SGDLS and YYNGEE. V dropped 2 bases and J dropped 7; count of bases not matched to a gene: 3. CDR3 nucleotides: TGTGCCAGCAGCGTCGGACTAGCGGGGGCTAATGAGCAGTTCTTC. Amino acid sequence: CASSVGLAGANEQFF.

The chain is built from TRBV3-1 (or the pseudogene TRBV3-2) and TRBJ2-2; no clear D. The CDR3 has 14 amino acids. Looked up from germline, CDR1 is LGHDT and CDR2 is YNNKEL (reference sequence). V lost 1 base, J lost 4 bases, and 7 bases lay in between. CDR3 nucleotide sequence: TGTGCCAGCAGCCAAGCAATACTCACCGGGGAGCTGTTTTTT. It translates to CASSQAILTGELFF.

The CDR3 coding sequence is TGTGCCAGCAGCTTACAGGGGGTTCGGACTGAAGCTTTCTTT. This translates into CASSLQGVRTEAFF. This chain joins TRBV7-2 and TRBJ1-1; 7 bases match TRBD1. Germline-derived CDR1 and CDR2 are SGHTA and FQGNSA. The CDR3 totals 14 residues. Trimming cost V 2 bases and J 5 bases; bases outside gene matches: 5.

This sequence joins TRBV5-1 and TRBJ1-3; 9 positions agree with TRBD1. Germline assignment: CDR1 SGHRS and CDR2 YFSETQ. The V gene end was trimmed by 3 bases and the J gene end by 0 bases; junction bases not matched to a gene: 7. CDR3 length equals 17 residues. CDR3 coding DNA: TGCGCCAGCAGCTGGGCGACAGGGGGACTCTCTGGAAACACCATATATTTT. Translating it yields CASSWATGGLSGNTIYF.

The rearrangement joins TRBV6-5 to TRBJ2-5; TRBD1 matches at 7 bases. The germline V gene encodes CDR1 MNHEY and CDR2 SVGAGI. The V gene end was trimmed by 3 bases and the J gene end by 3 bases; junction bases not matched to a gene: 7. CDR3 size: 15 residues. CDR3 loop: CASSYSGTVEETQYF. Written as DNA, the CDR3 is TGTGCCAGCAGTTATTCCGGGACAGTAGAAGAGACCCAGTACTTC.

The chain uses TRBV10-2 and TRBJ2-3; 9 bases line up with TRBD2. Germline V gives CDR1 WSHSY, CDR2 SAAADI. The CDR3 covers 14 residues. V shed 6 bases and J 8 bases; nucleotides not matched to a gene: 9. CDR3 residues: CASRVAGAGGTQYF. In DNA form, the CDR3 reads TGCGCCAGCAGGGTAGCGGGGGCGGGAGGTACGCAGTATTTT.